The T cell receptor beta chain under discussion was sequenced for a study of blood T cells in healthy people across ages. General study results and limits: Not knowing donor CMV status may have confounded expanded clonotype changes.

Per sample, extraction of total RNA gave at least 5.5 micrograms in every case. Concerning this clonotype: Its specificity is unknown. Germline is not matched at one junction end, which may reflect a read error.

Using a J-beta primer mix together with a sample-barcoded 5' primer, a second PCR was run for about 6 to 12 cycles. Every single cDNA molecule received a tag from a template-switch adaptor with 12 random nucleotides. Each of the samples gave a minimum of 2.5 million paired-end reads that contained CDR3. Using its own MiXCR run on the 5' RACE reads, TCRdb lists one record per CDR3 protein. The profile covers under 800,000 distinct CDR3 sequences, with 40% to 45% appearing a single time and around 20% taken by the ten largest. The CDR3 has 12 amino acids. Germline V gene data show CDR1 as SGHTA and CDR2 as FQGNSA.

The sequence derives from a woman aged 60-75 years in good health. Sequenced material: blood. This chain uses TRBV7-2 with TRBJ2-7; no clear D gene. The J call is in doubt because the DNA end fits TRBJ2-4 better. CDR3 in amino acids: CAGSFGQNIQYF. The CDR3 nucleotides read TGTGCCGGCAGCTTCGGGCAAAACATTCAGTACTTC.